This T cell receptor (beta chain) comes out of a study of T cell repertoires in cytomegalovirus infection. To note about this clonotype: No antigen is known for it.

A single record per CDR3 protein comes from TCRdb applying MiXCR to the reads. The data show a few hundred thousand distinct CDR3 sequences, approximately 32% seen once. The study's findings and limits: Individuals carrying CMV plus the relevant HLA were identified by cumulative frequency of public TCR beta families.

The length of the CDR3 is 14 residues. CDR1 DFQATT and CDR2 SNEGSKA come from the germline V gene (reference sequence). Trimming removed 3 bases from V and 8 bases from J; junction bases left unmatched: 7. The sequence was collected from a human donor in good health (CMV status not recorded). Some clones in this sample may be carry-over from other donors' samples. The genes are TRBV20-1 and TRBJ1-4, with TRBD1 matching over 9 bases. The material sequenced was cultured PBMCs, taken from culture after CMV antigen stimulation. The CDR3 here is CSASPGTGREKLFF. The CDR3, as DNA: TGCAGTGCTAGTCCCGGGACAGGGAGGGAAAAACTGTTTTTT.